A selection of T cell receptor beta chains follows, all from one sample in a study of shared clonotypes between healthy human individuals. Using immunoSEQ multiplex PCR, the repertoire was profiled, and TCRdb retains in-frame clones only, with some absent. This sample has under 550,000 clones, with 90% to 96% found just once. The specimen was naive CD4+ T cells sorted from blood. The receptors were gathered from a woman aged 25 to 45 in good health. Both conserved end residues are part of each CDR3.

TRBJ2-3 | 14 | TRBV2 | CASSGPGNTDTQYF
TRBJ2-7 | 15 | TRBV6-5 | CASKSTGLNSYEQYF
TRBJ1-2 | 16 | TRBV7-2 | CASSHSAGRRMYGYTF
TRBJ1-3 | 13 | TRBV11-3 | CASARDSGNTIYF
TRBJ2-7 | 12 | TRBV28 | CASSLVGVEQYF
TRBJ2-3 | 16 | TRBV5-1 | CASGIGTGASTDTQYF
TRBJ2-7 | 14 | TRBV5-1 | CASSSDRFGYEQYF
TRBJ2-6 | 15 | TRBV7-7 | CASSLARPGANVLTF
TRBJ1-6 | 12 | TRBV21-1 | CASFDGNSPLHF
TRBJ2-7 | 17 | TRBV11-3 | CASRSFLEFVSEYEQYF
- | 14 | TRBV6-5 | CASSYSPSIYEQYF
TRBJ2-1 | 15 | TRBV7-8 | CASRLAGGTYNEQFF
TRBJ2-1 | 15 | TRBV7-9 | CASRGRSGVYNEQFF
TRBJ1-6 | 13 | TRBV28 | CASSRQGFTPLHF
TRBJ2-7 | 13 | TRBV10-3 | CAIGDREGHEQYF
TRBJ2-1 | 16 | TRBV27 | CASSFRAGSSYNEQFF
TRBJ2-1 | 15 | TRBV11-2 | CASSLVASVYNEQFF